This TCR beta chain is drawn from a study of cytomegalovirus exposure and HLA in healthy donors. The PCR ran on 60 Vbeta and 13 Jbeta primers. Produced via immunoSEQ multiplex PCR; TCRdb's table is partial and in-frame only. This sample has around 160,000 clones, with around four fifths found just once. As to this clone: The antigen remains undetermined.

J lost 3 bases, V lost 3 bases, and 4 bases had no gene match. Germline CDR1 reads SGHNT; CDR2 reads YYREEE (reference sequence). The length of the CDR3 is 17 residues. Findings of the study overall: Despite most TCR sequences being rare, some public TCRs occurred in many donors. Later on, an analysis tied about 17,000 TCR beta sequences to HLA alleles at 0.05 false discovery rate. Data from an earlier analysis indicated that most TCR beta V segments were productive either about 90% or about 30% of the time.

The TCR comes from a male donor in good health and CMV-seronegative. Source material: PBMCs. J is TRBJ2-6 and V is TRBV5-4; TRBD1 matches at 12 bases. DNA of the CDR3: TGTGCCAGCAGCTGGGGACAGGGGGCAAGTGGGGCCAACGTCCTGACTTTC. It specifies CASSWGQGASGANVLTF.